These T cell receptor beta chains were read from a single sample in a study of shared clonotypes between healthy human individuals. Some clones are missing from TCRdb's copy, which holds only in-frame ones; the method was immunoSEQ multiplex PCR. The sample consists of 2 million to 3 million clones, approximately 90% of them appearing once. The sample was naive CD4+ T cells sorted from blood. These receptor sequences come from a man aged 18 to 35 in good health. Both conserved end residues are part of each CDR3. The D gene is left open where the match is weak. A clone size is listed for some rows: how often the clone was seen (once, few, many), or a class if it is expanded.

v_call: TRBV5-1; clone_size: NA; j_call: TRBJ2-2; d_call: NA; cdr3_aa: CASSLDGRGEGGELFF; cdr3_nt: TGCGCCAGCAGCTTGGATGGCAGGGGTGAAGGCGGGGAGCTGTTTTTT
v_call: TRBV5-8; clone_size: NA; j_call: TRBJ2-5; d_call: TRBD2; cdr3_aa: CASSLVGAGDKQETQYF; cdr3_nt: TGTGCCAGCAGCCTTGTTGGAGCGGGGGACAAACAAGAGACCCAGTACTTC
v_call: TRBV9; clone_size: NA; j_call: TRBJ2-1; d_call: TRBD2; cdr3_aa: CASSGAGENNEQFF; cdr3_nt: TGTGCCAGCAGCGGGGCGGGAGAGAACAATGAGCAGTTCTTC
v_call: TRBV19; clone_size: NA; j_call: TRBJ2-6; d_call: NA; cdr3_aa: CASSTTGGSGANVLTF; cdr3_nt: TGTGCCAGTAGTACGACAGGCGGGTCTGGGGCCAACGTCCTGACTTTC
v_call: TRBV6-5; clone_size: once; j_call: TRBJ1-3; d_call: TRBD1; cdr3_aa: CASRPTGNSGNTIYF; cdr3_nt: TGTGCCAGCAGACCGACAGGGAATAGTGGAAACACCATATATTTT
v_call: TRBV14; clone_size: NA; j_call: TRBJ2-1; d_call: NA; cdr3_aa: CASSQYRGVRLDDNEQFF; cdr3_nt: TGTGCCAGCAGCCAGTACCGAGGGGTGAGACTAGACGACAATGAGCAGTTCTTC
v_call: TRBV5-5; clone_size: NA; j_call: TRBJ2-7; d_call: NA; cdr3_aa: CARRRDTTYEQYF; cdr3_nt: TGTGCCAGAAGGCGGGACACTACCTACGAGCAGTACTTC
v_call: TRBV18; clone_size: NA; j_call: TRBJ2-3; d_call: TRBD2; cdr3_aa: CASSPPVREVVTDTQYF; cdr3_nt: TGTGCCAGCTCACCGCCGGTTCGGGAGGTGGTAACAGATACGCAGTATTTT
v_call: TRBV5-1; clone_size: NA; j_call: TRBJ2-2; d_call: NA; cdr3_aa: CASSLRGTPATGELFF; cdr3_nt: TGCGCCAGCAGCTTAAGGGGGACACCGGCCACCGGGGAGCTGTTTTTT
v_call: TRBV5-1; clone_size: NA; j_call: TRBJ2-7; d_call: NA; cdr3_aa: CASSLGGTYEQYF; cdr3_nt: TGCGCCAGCAGCTTAGGCGGGACCTACGAGCAGTACTTC
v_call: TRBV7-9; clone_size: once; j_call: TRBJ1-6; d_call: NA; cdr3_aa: CASSLARGPEYNSPLHF; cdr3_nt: TGTGCCAGCAGCTTAGCGCGCGGGCCCGAGTATAATTCACCCCTCCACTTT
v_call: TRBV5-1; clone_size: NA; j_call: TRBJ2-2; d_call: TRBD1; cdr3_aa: CASSFTGGVTGELFF; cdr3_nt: TGCGCCAGCAGCTTCACAGGGGGCGTCACCGGGGAGCTGTTTTTT
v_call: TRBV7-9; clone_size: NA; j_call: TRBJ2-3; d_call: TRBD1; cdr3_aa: CASRWDSSTDTQYF; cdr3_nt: TGTGCCAGCAGATGGGACAGCAGCACAGATACGCAGTATTTT
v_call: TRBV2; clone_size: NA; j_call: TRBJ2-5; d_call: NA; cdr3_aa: CASRAGETQYF; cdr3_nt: TGTGCCAGCAGAGCAGGAGAGACCCAGTACTTC
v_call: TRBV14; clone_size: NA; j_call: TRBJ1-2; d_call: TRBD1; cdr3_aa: CASSQGQGSTF; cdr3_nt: TGTGCCAGCAGCCAAGGACAGGGGAGCACCTTC
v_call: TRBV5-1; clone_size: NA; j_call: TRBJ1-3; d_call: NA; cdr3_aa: CASSSTDSRSGNTIYF; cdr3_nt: TGCGCCAGCAGCTCTACTGACTCCCGCTCTGGAAACACCATATATTTT